The 10 T cell receptor beta chains presented below share a single source sample, sequenced in a study of CD8+ T cells in alopecia areata. It was cDNA, reverse transcribed from extracted RNA, that served as the sequencing template. Here immunoSEQ multiplex PCR was the method, and the copy in TCRdb shows in-frame clones only, minus some. This table holds roughly 60,000 clones, about 40% found once. Sequencing used NKG2D-low CD8+ T cells sorted from blood. The receptors were gathered from a human donor with alopecia areata.

This clone is a singleton in its sample. This chain joins TRBV9 and TRBJ2-1, with no clear D. Per the germline V gene, CDR1 is SGDLS and CDR2 is YYNGEE. V lost 4 bases and J lost 5, with 7 bases in between. This CDR3 region has 12 residues. The CDR3 is CASSPTNNEQFF. The CDR3 DNA reads TGTGCCAGCAGCCCCACTAACAATGAGCAGTTCTTC.

The chain has TRBV29-1 and TRBJ2-5, with D uncertain. The end of the DNA fits TRBJ2-7 better, so the J call may be wrong. CDR1 SQVTM and CDR2 ANQGSEA come from the germline V gene. This CDR3 spans 11 amino acids. The CDR3 is CSVLSSYEQYF. CDR3 coding DNA: TGCAGCGTCTTGAGTTCCTACGAGCAGTACTTC.

J is TRBJ1-5 and V is TRBV7-9; tentative D call: TRBD1 (6 bases). CDR3 size: 14 residues. Between the trimmed V and J ends, which lost 5 bases and 3 bases, there was a span of 11 bases. Germline values: CDR1 SEHNR, CDR2 FQNEAQ (reference sequence). CDR3 in amino acids: CASSEGGNNQPQHF. The CDR3 bases are TGTGCCAGCAGCGAGGGGGGGAACAATCAGCCCCAGCATTTT.

This chain connects TRBV27 to TRBJ2-5; no reliable D call. This CDR3 contains 14 residues. With 7 bases removed from V and 1 base from J, the gap between germline ends came to 13 bases. Germline CDR1 MNHEY, CDR2 SMNVEV (reference sequence). CDR3 nucleotide sequence: TGTGCCAGCACCTCCTTCGTCCGCCAAGAGACCCAGTACTTC. Protein product: CASTSFVRQETQYF.

The DNA for the CDR3 is TGTGCCAGCAGCTTAGGTGCGGGCTACACTGAAGCTTTCTTT. Translated: CASSLGAGYTEAFF. This sequence joins TRBV7-2 and TRBJ1-1, with D unresolved. CDR3 length equals 14 residues. V shed 1 base and J shed 3 bases, with 9 bases lying between them. Germline V gene data show CDR1 as SGHTA and CDR2 as FQGNSA.

J is TRBJ2-2 and V is TRBV28; weak D call: TRBD2 (6 bases). Trimming shortened V by 3 bases and J by 5 bases, and 13 bases separated the two germline ends. This CDR3 region has 15 residues. Germline V lookup: CDR1 MDHEN, CDR2 SYDVKM. CDR3 protein: CASSFRGSRTGELFF. In nucleotides, the CDR3 is TGTGCCAGCAGTTTTCGGGGGTCGAGAACCGGGGAGCTGTTTTTT.

J is TRBJ2-5 and V is TRBV7-2; tentative D call: TRBD2 (6 bases). Germline assignment: CDR1 SGHTA and CDR2 FQGNSA. The V end was cut by 5 bases, the J end by 10 bases, with 11 bases between. The CDR3 extends over 11 amino acids. The CDR3 DNA reads TGTGCCAGCAGCCCCAGACTAGTCCAGTACTTC. Encoded protein: CASSPRLVQYF.

The genes are TRBV9 and TRBJ2-1, with 13 bases that match TRBD2. This CDR3 contains 16 residues. V gave up 0 bases and J gave up 6 bases; unmatched junction bases: 3. In germline, CDR1 is SGDLS, CDR2 YYNGEE. The CDR3 DNA is TGTGCCAGCAGCGTAGAGGGGACTAGCGGGGTCAATGAGCAGTTCTTC. Amino acid sequence: CASSVEGTSGVNEQFF.

The chain has TRBV7-9 and TRBJ2-7; tentatively, D is TRBD2 (5 bases). Trimming removed 3 bases at V and 5 bases at J, with 17 bases between. The CDR3 consists of 15 residues. CDR1 and CDR2 from the germline V gene are SEHNR and FQNEAQ (reference sequence). In DNA form, the CDR3 reads TGTGCCAGCAGCTTTGGCCGTGGTGACGGGGACGAGCAGTACTTC. This gives the protein CASSFGRGDGDEQYF. The whole variable domain, remainder taken from reference TRBV7-9 and TRBJ2-7, is DTGVSQNPRHKITKRGQNVTFRCDPISEHNRLYWYRQTLGQGPEFLTYFQNEAQLEKSRLLSDRFSAERPKGSFSTLEIQRTEQGDSAMYLCASSFGRGDGDEQYFGPGTRLTVT.

The V gene is TRBV29-1, the J gene TRBJ2-2; D unresolved. With 6 bases removed from V and 1 base from J, the gap between germline ends came to 15 bases. Germline V lookup: CDR1 SQVTM, CDR2 ANQGSEA. CDR3 size: 15 residues. CDR3 coding DNA: TGCAGCGTCGAATTTGGCCCAAAGAACACCGGGGAGCTGTTTTTT. This sequence encodes CSVEFGPKNTGELFF.